This T cell receptor beta chain was sequenced for a study of T cell repertoires in cytomegalovirus infection. TCRdb fed the reads into MiXCR, producing one record per CDR3 protein. The sample lists a few hundred thousand distinct CDR3 sequences, less than 25% occurring once. With regard to this clonotype: Its matching antigen is unknown.

General study results and limits: The cumulative frequency of public TCR beta families identified carriers of CMV plus the relevant HLA.

Trimming took off 6 bases at V and 4 bases at J, with 15 bases between the two ends. CDR3 length: 14 residues. The germline gives CDR1 MNHNS, CDR2 SASEGT. The TCR sequence derives from a human donor in good health (CMV status not recorded). Some clones in this sample may be carry-over from other donors' samples. This rearrangement joins TRBV6-1 to TRBJ1-2; no definite D call. This specimen consisted of cultured PBMCs, obtained from culture after CMV antigen stimulation. DNA for the CDR3: TGTGCCAGCAGCAATGACCCCGGTAGCTATGGCTACACCTTC. The encoded protein is CASSNDPGSYGYTF.